These 28 T cell receptor beta chains originate from one sample sequenced in a study of cytomegalovirus exposure and HLA in healthy donors. Primers: 60 Vbeta forward and 13 Jbeta reverse. Repertoires were generated with immunoSEQ multiplex PCR, while TCRdb's copy carries only in-frame clones and drops some. The ten most abundant clones cover 1.5% to 2.5% of a sample with about 130,000 clones. Specimen: PBMCs. The source is an older woman in good health and CMV-seronegative.

The V call is TRBV29-1, the J call TRBJ2-7, with 7 bases lining up with TRBD1. The CDR3 covers 13 residues. J gave up 3 bases and V 7 bases, and 9 bases lay outside the gene matches. Per the germline V gene, CDR1 is SQVTM and CDR2 is ANQGSEA. This CDR3 reads CSAHGQENYEQYF. The CDR3 DNA reads as TGCAGCGCCCACGGACAGGAAAACTACGAGCAGTACTTC.

The J gene is TRBJ2-5, the V gene TRBV7-9, with D tentatively TRBD1 (5 bases). Trimming pared 5 bases from V and 5 bases from J, leaving 15 bases between. The CDR3 runs 14 residues. From germline, CDR1 is SEHNR and CDR2 FQNEAQ (reference sequence). The CDR3 here is CASSPRTFGETQYF. CDR3 DNA: TGTGCCAGCAGCCCACGGACATTCGGCGAGACCCAGTACTTC.

The rearrangement uses TRBV25-1 and TRBJ1-2; TRBD1 is a possible D gene (5 bases). V was trimmed by 3 bases and J by 3 bases, leaving 8 bases between them. The length of the CDR3 is 13 residues. Germline lookup yields CDR1 MGHDK and CDR2 SYGVNS. The CDR3 DNA reads as TGTGCCAGCAGTGAGGGGCAGGACTATGGCTACACCTTC. It codes for CASSEGQDYGYTF.

The chain combines TRBV7-3 with TRBJ1-6; TRBD1 might be the D (5 bases). The CDR3 totals 14 residues. Germline V gene data show CDR1 as SGHTA and CDR2 as FQGTGA. V lost 5 bases and J lost 8, with 13 bases in between. The CDR3 spells CASSARGRDSPLHF. DNA for the CDR3: TGTGCCAGCAGCGCCCGGGGGAGGGATTCACCCCTCCACTTT. Full variable domain (outside the CDR3, taken from reference TRBV7-3 and TRBJ1-6): GAGVSQTPSNKVTEKGKYVELRCDPISGHTALYWYRQSLGQGPEFLIYFQGTGAADDSGLPNDRFFAVRPEGSVSTLKIQRTERGDSAVYLCASSARGRDSPLHFGNGTRLTVT.

The rearrangement joins TRBV6-6 to TRBJ1-1; 8 nucleotides line up with TRBD1. The CDR3 totals 15 residues. CDR1 MNHNY and CDR2 SVGAGI come from the germline V gene (reference sequence). After removal of 6 bases from V and 4 bases from J, the junction contained 10 bases not matched to a gene. In DNA form, the CDR3 reads TGTGCCAGCAGCGGGGGGCAGGGGGCGTCCACTGAAGCTTTCTTT. Translated, it gives CASSGGQGASTEAFF.

CDR3 protein: CASSLGGRALETQYF. As DNA, the CDR3 is TGCGCCAGCAGCTTGGGAGGGAGGGCCTTGGAGACCCAGTACTTC. The chain couples TRBV5-1 to TRBJ2-5; TRBD2 matches 7 bases. The CDR3 is made up of 15 amino acids. The trim removed 0 bases at V and 5 bases at J, leaving 7 bases unmatched. CDR1 is SGHRS and CDR2 is YFSETQ in the germline V gene.

The CDR3 DNA follows: TGTGCCAGCAGCTTGGGGCTAGCGATGACAGATACGCAGTATTTT. Amino acids: CASSLGLAMTDTQYF. The chain links TRBV5-8 to TRBJ2-3; weak D call: TRBD2 (6 bases). The germline gives CDR1 SGHTS, CDR2 YDEGEE. V was clipped by 0 bases and J by 3 bases, with 11 bases between them. The length of the CDR3 is 15 residues.

CDR3 residues: CASSLARVIRGTDTQYF. The CDR3 DNA is TGTGCCAGCAGCTTAGCTCGGGTTATCCGGGGGACAGATACGCAGTATTTT. The chain carries TRBV7-8 and TRBJ2-3; tentative D call: TRBD2 (6 bases). The ends were cut back, 0 bases at V and 3 bases at J, with 16 bases in the middle. This CDR3 comprises 17 residues. In germline, CDR1 is SGHVS, CDR2 FQNEAQ.

V usage is TRBV11-2 and J usage is TRBJ2-1, with 7 bases lining up with TRBD2. The CDR3 loop spans 14 amino acids. CDR1 is SGHAT, CDR2 FQNNGV, per germline. V was pared by 5 bases and J by 6 bases, with 7 bases of the junction left unmatched. CDR3 nucleotide sequence: TGTGCCAGCAGCCTCTGGACTAGTGGCAATGAGCAGTTCTTC. Translation gives CASSLWTSGNEQFF.

The V and J genes are TRBV19 and TRBJ1-4; tentative D call: TRBD1 (5 bases). The CDR3 spans 15 residues. Trimming removed 2 bases from V and 4 bases from J, with 11 bases in between. CDR1 is LNHDA, CDR2 SQIVND, per germline (reference sequence). The CDR3 nucleotides are TGTGCCAGTAGTATACCAGGGATGGGTAATGAAAAACTGTTTTTT. Translation: CASSIPGMGNEKLFF.

The rearrangement links TRBV28 to TRBJ1-2; 10 positions match TRBD1. V lost 5 bases and J lost 7; bases outside the gene matches: 7. CDR3 length: 14 residues. CDR1 is MDHEN, CDR2 SYDVKM, per germline. The CDR3 is CASSIIGDRGGYTF. As DNA, the CDR3 is TGTGCCAGCAGTATTATAGGGGACAGGGGTGGCTACACCTTC.

The chain combines TRBV11-2 with TRBJ2-1; D is perhaps TRBD2 (5 bases). In germline, CDR1 is SGHAT, CDR2 FQNNGV. This CDR3 is 15 amino acids long. V was shortened by 1 base and J by 5 bases, with 12 bases between the two germline ends. The CDR3 sequence is CASSLVAGNNNEQFF. The CDR3 DNA is TGTGCCAGCAGCTTAGTTGCGGGCAATAACAATGAGCAGTTCTTC.

The rearrangement uses TRBV7-9 and TRBJ2-7, with D possibly matching TRBD2 (6 bases). V lost 2 bases and J lost 2, with 16 bases in between. This CDR3 comprises 16 residues. Germline assignment: CDR1 SEHNR and CDR2 FQNEAQ (reference sequence). The CDR3 sequence: CASSLQGLESTYEQYF. Here the CDR3 DNA reads TGTGCCAGCAGCTTACAGGGACTGGAATCAACCTACGAGCAGTACTTC.

V gene TRBV6-1 combines with J gene TRBJ1-2; D might be TRBD1 (6 bases). The germline V gene has CDR1 MNHNS and CDR2 SASEGT. V shed 7 bases and J shed 4 bases, with 13 bases lying between them. The CDR3 length is 13 residues. The CDR3 is CASTKQGSYGYTF. The CDR3 region has the DNA TGTGCCAGCACGAAACAGGGATCCTATGGCTACACCTTC.

The J gene is TRBJ2-3, the V gene TRBV9, with 9 bases matching TRBD1. CDR1 SGDLS and CDR2 YYNGEE come from the germline V gene. The CDR3 contains 15 residues. V shed 4 bases, J shed 2 bases, and the junction held 5 bases outside the gene matches. CDR3 DNA: TGTGCCAGCAGCCAGGGACAGGGTTCCACAGATACGCAGTATTTT. Amino acids: CASSQGQGSTDTQYF.

The genes are TRBV5-5 and TRBJ1-1; D not certain. Germline CDR1 SGHKS, CDR2 YYEKEE (reference sequence). This CDR3 is 14 amino acids long. V shed 4 bases and J shed 0 bases, with 10 bases lying between them. CDR3 bases: TGTGCCAGCAGCCTAGGAGGCATGAACACTGAAGCTTTCTTT. Amino acid sequence: CASSLGGMNTEAFF. The variable domain in full, completed from reference TRBV5-5 and TRBJ1-1, reads DAGVTQSPTHLIKTRGQQVTLRCSPISGHKSVSWYQQVLGQGPQFIFQYYEKEERGRGNFPDRFSARQFPNYSSELNVNALLLGDSALYLCASSLGGMNTEAFFGQGTRLTVV.

The chain links TRBV29-1 to TRBJ1-2; no clear D. The V gene's germline CDR1 is SQVTM and CDR2 ANQGSEA. The CDR3 sequence is 12 residues long. V was cut by 4 bases and J by 4 bases, with 10 bases left in between. CDR3 sequence: CSVGQKTYGYTF. As DNA, the CDR3 is TGCAGCGTTGGGCAGAAAACCTATGGCTACACCTTC.

As regards this clone: The conserved phenylalanine or tryptophan normally closing the CDR3 is absent here, so this likely arose from a read error. The limits of the CDR3 on the DNA are not certain, so only TCRdb's listed CDR3 is given. V usage is TRBV7-8 and J usage is TRBJ2-7; no check of the table's D call, TRBD1, against the DNA was made. From germline, CDR1 is SGHVS and CDR2 FQNEAQ. The CDR3 is 14 residues long, counting both termini. The CDR3 is CASSTSDRGPLLTP.

This CDR3 reads CATSTGPESGRDPPYEQYF. The CDR3 coding sequence is TGTGCCACCAGCACGGGGCCCGAATCGGGGCGGGACCCGCCCTACGAGCAGTACTTC. The rearrangement joins TRBV15 to TRBJ2-7; possible D gene TRBD2, 6 bases. V lost 4 bases to trimming and J lost 2 bases, with 27 bases between them. The CDR3 consists of 19 residues. Germline CDR1 reads LNHNV; CDR2 reads YYDKDF (reference sequence).

The chain has TRBV4-1 and TRBJ1-2; 7 bases agree with TRBD1. V lost 4 bases to trimming and J lost 6 bases; unmatched junction nucleotides: 14. CDR1 is MGHRA, CDR2 YSYEKL, per germline. This CDR3 spans 16 amino acids. The CDR3 protein is CASSPPEGRGVDGYTF. Written as DNA, the CDR3 is TGCGCCAGCAGCCCCCCGGAGGGCAGGGGGGTGGATGGCTACACCTTC.

The chain couples TRBV5-6 to TRBJ2-5; tentative D call: TRBD1 (6 bases). Germline V gene sequence: CDR1 SGHDT, CDR2 YYEEEE. This CDR3 is 14 amino acids long. The V gene lost 4 bases and the J gene lost 7 bases, with 17 bases spanning the gap. The CDR3 coding sequence is TGTGCCAGCAGCCATCTACAGGGTTCGACGACCCAGTACTTC. Its translation: CASSHLQGSTTQYF.

The rearrangement links TRBV27 to TRBJ2-5; no clear D gene. CDR1 is MNHEY and CDR2 is SMNVEV in the germline V gene (reference sequence). V was shortened by 6 bases and J by 5 bases, with 13 bases between the two germline ends. There are 13 residues in the CDR3. In nucleotides, the CDR3 is TGTGCCAGCAGCAAGTTTAAAGCGGAGACCCAGTACTTC. Translation gives CASSKFKAETQYF.

The rearrangement joins TRBV12-5 to TRBJ2-1, with 13 bases that match TRBD2. V lost 1 base to trimming and J lost 7 bases; unmatched junction nucleotides: 1. CDR3 length: 15 residues. Germline V CDR1 and CDR2: LGHNT, FRNRAP. CDR3 sequence reads: CASGLGTSGSNEQFF. CDR3 DNA: TGTGCTAGTGGTTTGGGGACTAGCGGGAGTAATGAGCAGTTCTTC.

This chain connects TRBV7-3 to TRBJ2-6; weak D call: TRBD1 (6 bases). This CDR3 is built from 16 residues. The germline CDR1 and CDR2 sequences are SGHTA and FQGTGA. Trimming removed 5 bases at V and 2 bases at J, with 13 bases between. For the CDR3, the DNA is TGTGCCAGCAGCGTATCAGGGGATGCTGGGGCCAACGTCCTGACTTTC. Translated: CASSVSGDAGANVLTF.

V is TRBV2 and J is TRBJ1-1; TRBD1 might be the D (6 bases). CDR3 length: 12 residues. V was clipped by 8 bases and J by 5 bases, with 12 bases between them. CDR1 is SNHLY, CDR2 FYNNEI, per germline. CDR3 in amino acids: CASGQHFTEAFF. CDR3 bases: TGTGCCAGCGGACAGCATTTTACTGAAGCTTTCTTT.

V and J are TRBV15 and TRBJ1-5; 7 bases map to TRBD1. V dropped 1 base and J dropped 4; count of bases not matched to a gene: 7. This CDR3 has 16 residues. CDR1 LNHNV and CDR2 YYDKDF come from the germline V gene (reference sequence). The CDR3 here is CATSRGSGGFNQPQHF. The CDR3 coding sequence is TGTGCCACCAGCAGAGGATCAGGGGGTTTTAATCAGCCCCAGCATTTT.

The rearrangement uses TRBV28 and TRBJ2-5; TRBD1 matches at 8 bases. The CDR3 covers 16 residues. Germline CDR1 reads MDHEN; CDR2 reads SYDVKM. With V trimmed by 3 bases and J by 0 bases, 6 bases remained unmatched. For the CDR3, the DNA is TGTGCCAGCAGTTTCCAACTGACAGGGGACCAAGAGACCCAGTACTTC. It is translated as CASSFQLTGDQETQYF.

The chain combines TRBV7-9 with TRBJ1-4, with 9 bases matching TRBD1. This CDR3 has 19 amino acids. V trimming: 4 bases; J trimming: 7 bases; junction bases outside the gene matches: 19. Germline V gene data show CDR1 as SEHNR and CDR2 as FQNEAQ (reference sequence). The CDR3 bases are TGTGCCAGCAGCTCGCTGAGGGTGTCAGCGGGACAGGGAAGTGAAAAACTGTTTTTT. Protein: CASSSLRVSAGQGSEKLFF.